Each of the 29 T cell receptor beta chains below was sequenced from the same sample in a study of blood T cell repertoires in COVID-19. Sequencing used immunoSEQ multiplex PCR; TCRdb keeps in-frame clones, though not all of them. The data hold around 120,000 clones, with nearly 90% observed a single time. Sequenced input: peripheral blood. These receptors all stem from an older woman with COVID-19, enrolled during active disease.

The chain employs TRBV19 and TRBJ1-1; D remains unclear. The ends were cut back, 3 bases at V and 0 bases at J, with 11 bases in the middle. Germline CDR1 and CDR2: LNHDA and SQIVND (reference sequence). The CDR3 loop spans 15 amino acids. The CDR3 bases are TGTGCCAGTAGTATCGGCCCAGGTATGAACACTGAAGCTTTCTTT. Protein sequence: CASSIGPGMNTEAFF.

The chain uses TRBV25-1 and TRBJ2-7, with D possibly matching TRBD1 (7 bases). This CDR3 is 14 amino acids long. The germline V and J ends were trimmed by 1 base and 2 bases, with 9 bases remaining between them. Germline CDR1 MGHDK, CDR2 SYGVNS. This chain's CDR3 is CASSESGGPYEQYF. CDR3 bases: TGTGCCAGCAGTGAATCAGGGGGGCCCTACGAGCAGTACTTC.

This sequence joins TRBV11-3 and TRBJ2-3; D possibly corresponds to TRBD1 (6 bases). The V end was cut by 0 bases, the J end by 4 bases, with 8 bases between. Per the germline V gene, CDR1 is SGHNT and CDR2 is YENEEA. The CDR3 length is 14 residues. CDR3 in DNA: TGTGCCAGCAGCTTAGACAGGGGTGCAGATACGCAGTATTTT. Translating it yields CASSLDRGADTQYF.

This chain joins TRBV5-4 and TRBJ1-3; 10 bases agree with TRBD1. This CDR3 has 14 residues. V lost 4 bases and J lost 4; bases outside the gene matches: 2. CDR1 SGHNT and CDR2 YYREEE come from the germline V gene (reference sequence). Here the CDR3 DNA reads TGTGCCAGCAGCCCGGACAGGGGGGGAAACACCATATATTTT. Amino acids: CASSPDRGGNTIYF.

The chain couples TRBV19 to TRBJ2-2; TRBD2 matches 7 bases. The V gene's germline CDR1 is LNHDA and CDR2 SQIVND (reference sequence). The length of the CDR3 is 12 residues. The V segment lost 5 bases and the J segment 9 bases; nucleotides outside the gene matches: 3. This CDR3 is CASSGEGWELFF. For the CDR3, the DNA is TGTGCCAGTAGTGGGGAGGGTTGGGAGCTGTTTTTT.

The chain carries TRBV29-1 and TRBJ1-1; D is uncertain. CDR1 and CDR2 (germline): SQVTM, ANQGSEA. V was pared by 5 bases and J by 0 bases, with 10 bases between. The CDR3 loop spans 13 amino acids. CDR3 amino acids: CSVQLGMNTEAFF. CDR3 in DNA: TGCAGCGTTCAACTAGGTATGAACACTGAAGCTTTCTTT.

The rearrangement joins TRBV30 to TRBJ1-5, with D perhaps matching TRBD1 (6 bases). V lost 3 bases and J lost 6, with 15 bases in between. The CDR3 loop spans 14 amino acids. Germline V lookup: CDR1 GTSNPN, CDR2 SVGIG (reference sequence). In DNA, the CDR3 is TGTGCCTGGAGAAAACCAGGGGCGGCTCAGCCCCAGCATTTT. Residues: CAWRKPGAAQPQHF.

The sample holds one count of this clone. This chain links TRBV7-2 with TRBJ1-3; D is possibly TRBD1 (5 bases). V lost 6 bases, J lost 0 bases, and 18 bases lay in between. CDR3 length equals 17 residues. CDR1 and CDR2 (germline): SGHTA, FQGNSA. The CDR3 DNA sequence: TGTGCCAGCAGTAAAAGTCCGACAGTATCCTCTGGAAACACCATATATTTT. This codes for CASSKSPTVSSGNTIYF.

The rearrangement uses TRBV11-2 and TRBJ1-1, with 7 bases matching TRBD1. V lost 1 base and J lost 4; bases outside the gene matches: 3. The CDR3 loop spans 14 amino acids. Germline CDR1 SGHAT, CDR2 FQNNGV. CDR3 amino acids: CASSLGGGGTEAFF. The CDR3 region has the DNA TGTGCCAGCAGCTTAGGAGGGGGCGGCACTGAAGCTTTCTTT.

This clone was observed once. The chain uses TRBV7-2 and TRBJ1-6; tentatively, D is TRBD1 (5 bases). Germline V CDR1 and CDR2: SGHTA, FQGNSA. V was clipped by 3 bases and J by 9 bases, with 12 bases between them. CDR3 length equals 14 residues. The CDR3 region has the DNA TGTGCCAGCAGCTTGGGGGGTAGGGGTTCACCCCTCCACTTT. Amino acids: CASSLGGRGSPLHF.

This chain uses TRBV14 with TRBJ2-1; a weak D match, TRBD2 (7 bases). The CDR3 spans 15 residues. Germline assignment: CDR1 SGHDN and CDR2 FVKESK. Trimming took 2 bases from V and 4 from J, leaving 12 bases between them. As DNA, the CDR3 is TGTGCCAGCAGCCAACGGGGGGCGATTTACAATGAGCAGTTCTTC. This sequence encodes CASSQRGAIYNEQFF.

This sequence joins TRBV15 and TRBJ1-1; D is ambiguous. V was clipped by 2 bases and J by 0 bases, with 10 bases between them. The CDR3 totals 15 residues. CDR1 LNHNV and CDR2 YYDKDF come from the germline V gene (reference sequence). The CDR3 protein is CATSRRQAVNTEAFF. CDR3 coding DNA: TGTGCCACCAGCAGAAGACAAGCCGTGAACACTGAAGCTTTCTTT.

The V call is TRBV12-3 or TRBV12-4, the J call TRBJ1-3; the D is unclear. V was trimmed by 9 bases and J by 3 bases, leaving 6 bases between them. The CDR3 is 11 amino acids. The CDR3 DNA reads TGTGCCAGATTCTATGGAAACACCATATATTTT. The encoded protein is CARFYGNTIYF.

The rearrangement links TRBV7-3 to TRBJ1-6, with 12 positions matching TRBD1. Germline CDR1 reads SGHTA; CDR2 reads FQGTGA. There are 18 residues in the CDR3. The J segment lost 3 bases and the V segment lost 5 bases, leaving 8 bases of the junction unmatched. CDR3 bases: TGTGCCAGCAGCCAAACTGGGACAGGGGGCCTCTATAATTCACCCCTCCACTTT. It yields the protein CASSQTGTGGLYNSPLHF. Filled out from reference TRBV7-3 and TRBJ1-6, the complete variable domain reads GAGVSQTPSNKVTEKGKYVELRCDPISGHTALYWYRQSLGQGPEFLIYFQGTGAADDSGLPNDRFFAVRPEGSVSTLKIQRTERGDSAVYLCASSQTGTGGLYNSPLHFGNGTRLTVT.

Here the CDR3 DNA reads TGTGCCAGCAGTATGAGAGGGGGTGAGCAGTTCTTC. It codes for CASSMRGGEQFF. The rearrangement uses TRBV27 and TRBJ2-1, with a weak D call TRBD1 (6 bases). The CDR3 spans 12 residues. V was clipped by 5 bases and J by 9 bases, with 11 bases between them. Per the germline V gene, CDR1 is MNHEY and CDR2 is SMNVEV (reference sequence).

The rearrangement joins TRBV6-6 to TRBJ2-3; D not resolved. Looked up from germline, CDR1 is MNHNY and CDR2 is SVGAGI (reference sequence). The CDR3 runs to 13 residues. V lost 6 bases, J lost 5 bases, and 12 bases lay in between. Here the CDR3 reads CASSLHPGDTQYF. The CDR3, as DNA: TGTGCCAGCAGCCTTCACCCAGGAGATACGCAGTATTTT.

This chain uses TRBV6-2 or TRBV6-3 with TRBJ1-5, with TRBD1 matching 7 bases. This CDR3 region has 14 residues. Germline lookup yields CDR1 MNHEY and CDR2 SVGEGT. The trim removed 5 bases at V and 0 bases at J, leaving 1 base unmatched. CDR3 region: CASSDRASNQPQHF. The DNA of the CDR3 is TGTGCCAGCAGTGACAGGGCTAGCAATCAGCCCCAGCATTTT.

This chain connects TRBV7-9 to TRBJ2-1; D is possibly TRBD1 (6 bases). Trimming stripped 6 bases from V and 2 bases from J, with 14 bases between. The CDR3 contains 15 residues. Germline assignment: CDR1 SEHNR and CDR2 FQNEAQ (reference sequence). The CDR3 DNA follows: TGTGCCAGCAGATCTGGTGGACAGCCCTACAATGAGCAGTTCTTC. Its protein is CASRSGGQPYNEQFF.

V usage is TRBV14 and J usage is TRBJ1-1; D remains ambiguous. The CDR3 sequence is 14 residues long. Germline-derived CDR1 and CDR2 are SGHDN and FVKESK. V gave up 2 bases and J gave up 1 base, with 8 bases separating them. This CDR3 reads CASSQTPGNTEAFF. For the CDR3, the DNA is TGTGCCAGCAGCCAAACACCTGGGAACACTGAAGCTTTCTTT.

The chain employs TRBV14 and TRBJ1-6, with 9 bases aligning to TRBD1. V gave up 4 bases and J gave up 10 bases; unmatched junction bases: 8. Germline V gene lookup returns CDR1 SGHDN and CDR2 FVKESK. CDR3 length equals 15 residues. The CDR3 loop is CASSLAGQGRSPLHF. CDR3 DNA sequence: TGTGCCAGCAGCCTCGCGGGACAGGGCAGGTCACCCCTCCACTTT.

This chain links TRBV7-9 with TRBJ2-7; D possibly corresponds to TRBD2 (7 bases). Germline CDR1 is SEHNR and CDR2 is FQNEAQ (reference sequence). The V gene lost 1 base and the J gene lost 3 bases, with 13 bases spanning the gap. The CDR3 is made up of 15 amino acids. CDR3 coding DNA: TGTGCCAGCAGCTTAGTTCTAGGGGGGGGCTACGAGCAGTACTTC. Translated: CASSLVLGGGYEQYF.

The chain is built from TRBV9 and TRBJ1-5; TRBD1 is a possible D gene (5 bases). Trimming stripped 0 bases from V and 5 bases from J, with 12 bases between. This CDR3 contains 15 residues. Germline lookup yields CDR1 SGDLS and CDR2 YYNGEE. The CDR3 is CASSVGPRADQPQHF. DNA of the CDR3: TGTGCCAGCAGCGTAGGCCCCAGGGCAGATCAGCCCCAGCATTTT.

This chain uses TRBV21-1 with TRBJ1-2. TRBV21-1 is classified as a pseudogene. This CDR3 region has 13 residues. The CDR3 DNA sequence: TGTGCCAGCAGCAACCCCCTGGGAGATGGCTACACCTTC. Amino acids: CASSNPLGDGYTF.

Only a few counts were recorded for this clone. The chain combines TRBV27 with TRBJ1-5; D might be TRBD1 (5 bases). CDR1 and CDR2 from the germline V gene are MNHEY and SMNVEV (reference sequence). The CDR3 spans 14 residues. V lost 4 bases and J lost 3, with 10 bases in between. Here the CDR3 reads CASSYGGYNQPQHF. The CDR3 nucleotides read TGTGCCAGCAGTTACGGGGGATACAATCAGCCCCAGCATTTT.

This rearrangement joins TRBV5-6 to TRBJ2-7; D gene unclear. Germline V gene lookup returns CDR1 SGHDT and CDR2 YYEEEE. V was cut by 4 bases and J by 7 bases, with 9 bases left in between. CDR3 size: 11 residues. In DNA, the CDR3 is TGTGCCAGCAGCCTAGGTCAGGAGCAGTACTTC. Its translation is CASSLGQEQYF.

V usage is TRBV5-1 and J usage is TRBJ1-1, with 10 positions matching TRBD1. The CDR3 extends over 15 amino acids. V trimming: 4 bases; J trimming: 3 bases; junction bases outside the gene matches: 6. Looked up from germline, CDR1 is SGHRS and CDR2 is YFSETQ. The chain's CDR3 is CASSIPGQGHTEAFF. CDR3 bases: TGCGCCAGCAGCATACCGGGACAGGGGCACACTGAAGCTTTCTTT.

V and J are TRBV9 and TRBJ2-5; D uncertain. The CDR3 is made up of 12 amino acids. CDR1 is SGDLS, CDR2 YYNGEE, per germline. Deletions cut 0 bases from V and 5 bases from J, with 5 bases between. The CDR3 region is CASSVDAETQYF. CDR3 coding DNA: TGTGCCAGCAGCGTAGACGCGGAGACCCAGTACTTC.

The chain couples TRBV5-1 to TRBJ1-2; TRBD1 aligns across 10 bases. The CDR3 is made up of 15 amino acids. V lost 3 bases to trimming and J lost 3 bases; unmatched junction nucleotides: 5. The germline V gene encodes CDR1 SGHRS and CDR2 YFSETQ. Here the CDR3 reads CASSWGTGADYGYTF. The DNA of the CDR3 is TGCGCCAGCAGCTGGGGGACAGGGGCAGACTATGGCTACACCTTC.

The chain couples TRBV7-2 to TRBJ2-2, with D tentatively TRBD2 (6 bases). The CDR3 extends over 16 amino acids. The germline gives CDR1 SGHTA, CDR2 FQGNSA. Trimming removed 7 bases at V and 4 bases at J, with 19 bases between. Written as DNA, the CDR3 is TGTGCCAGCACTCCCTCTGGCGGGGCGCCCACCGGGGAGCTGTTTTTT. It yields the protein CASTPSGGAPTGELFF.